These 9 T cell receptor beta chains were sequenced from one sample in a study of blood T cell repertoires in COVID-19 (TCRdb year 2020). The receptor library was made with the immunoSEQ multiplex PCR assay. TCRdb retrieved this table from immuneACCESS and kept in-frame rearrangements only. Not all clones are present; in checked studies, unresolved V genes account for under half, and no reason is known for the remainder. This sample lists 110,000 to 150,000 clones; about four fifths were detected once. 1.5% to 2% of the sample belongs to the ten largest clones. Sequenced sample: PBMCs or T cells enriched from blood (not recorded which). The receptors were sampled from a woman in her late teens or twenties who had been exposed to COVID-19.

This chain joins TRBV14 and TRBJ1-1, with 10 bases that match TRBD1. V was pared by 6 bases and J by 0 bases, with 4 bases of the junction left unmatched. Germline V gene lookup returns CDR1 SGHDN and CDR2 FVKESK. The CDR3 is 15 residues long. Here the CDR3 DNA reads TGTGCCAGCAGTCGGACAGGGGGATTGAACACTGAAGCTTTCTTT. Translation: CASSRTGGLNTEAFF.

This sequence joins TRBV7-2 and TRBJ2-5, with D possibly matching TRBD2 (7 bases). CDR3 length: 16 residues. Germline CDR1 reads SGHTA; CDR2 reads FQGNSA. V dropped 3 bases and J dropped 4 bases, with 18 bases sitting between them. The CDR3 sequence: CASSLRGRALGETQYF. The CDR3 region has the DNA TGTGCCAGCAGCTTGAGGGGGAGGGCCTTGGGAGAGACCCAGTACTTC.

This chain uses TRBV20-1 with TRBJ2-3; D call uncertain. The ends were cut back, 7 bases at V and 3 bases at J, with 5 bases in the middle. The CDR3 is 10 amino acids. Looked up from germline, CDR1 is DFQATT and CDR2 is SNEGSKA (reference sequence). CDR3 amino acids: CSVITDTQYF. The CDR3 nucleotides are TGCAGTGTTATAACAGATACGCAGTATTTT.

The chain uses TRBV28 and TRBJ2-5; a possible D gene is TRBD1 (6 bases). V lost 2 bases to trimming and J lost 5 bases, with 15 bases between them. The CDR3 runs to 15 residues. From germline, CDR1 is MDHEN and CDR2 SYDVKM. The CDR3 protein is CASSLNPGAMETQYF. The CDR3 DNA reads TGTGCCAGCAGTTTAAACCCAGGGGCGATGGAGACCCAGTACTTC.

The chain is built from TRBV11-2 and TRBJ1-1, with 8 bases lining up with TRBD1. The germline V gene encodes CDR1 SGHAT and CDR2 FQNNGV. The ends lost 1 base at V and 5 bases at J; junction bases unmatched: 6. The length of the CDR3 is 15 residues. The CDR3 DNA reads TGTGCCAGCAGCTTAGCGGACAGGGAATGGACTGAAGCTTTCTTT. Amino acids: CASSLADREWTEAFF. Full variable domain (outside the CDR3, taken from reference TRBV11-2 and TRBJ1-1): EAGVAQSPRYKIIEKRQSVAFWCNPISGHATLYWYQQILGQGPKLLIQFQNNGVVDDSQLPKDRFSAERLKGVDSTLKIQPAKLEDSAVYLCASSLADREWTEAFFGQGTRLTVV.

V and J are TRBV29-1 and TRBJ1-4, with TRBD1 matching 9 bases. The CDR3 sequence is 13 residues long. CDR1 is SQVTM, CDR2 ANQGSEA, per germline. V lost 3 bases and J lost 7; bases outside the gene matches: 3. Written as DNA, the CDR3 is TGCAGCGTTGAGGACAGGGGAGGTGAAAAACTGTTTTTT. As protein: CSVEDRGGEKLFF.

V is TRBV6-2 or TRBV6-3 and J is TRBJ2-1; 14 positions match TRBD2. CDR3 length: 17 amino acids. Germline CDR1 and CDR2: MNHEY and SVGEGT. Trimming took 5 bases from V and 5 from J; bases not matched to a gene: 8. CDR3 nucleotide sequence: TGTGCCAGCAGTGCCCTGACTAGCGGGAGGGGTCACAATGAGCAGTTCTTC. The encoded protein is CASSALTSGRGHNEQFF.

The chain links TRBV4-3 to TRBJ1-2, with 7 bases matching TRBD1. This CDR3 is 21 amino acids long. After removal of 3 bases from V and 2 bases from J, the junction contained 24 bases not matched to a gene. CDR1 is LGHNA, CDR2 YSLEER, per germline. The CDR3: CASSHTRKAQGQSSRNYGYTF. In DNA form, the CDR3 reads TGCGCCAGCAGCCACACACGAAAAGCCCAGGGACAGTCTAGCCGAAACTATGGCTACACCTTC.

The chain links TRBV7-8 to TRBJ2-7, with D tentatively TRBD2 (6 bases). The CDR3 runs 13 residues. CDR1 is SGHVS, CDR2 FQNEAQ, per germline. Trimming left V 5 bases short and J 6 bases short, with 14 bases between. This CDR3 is CASSKRLVSEQYF. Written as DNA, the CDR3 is TGTGCCAGCAGCAAAAGACTAGTTTCCGAGCAGTACTTC.